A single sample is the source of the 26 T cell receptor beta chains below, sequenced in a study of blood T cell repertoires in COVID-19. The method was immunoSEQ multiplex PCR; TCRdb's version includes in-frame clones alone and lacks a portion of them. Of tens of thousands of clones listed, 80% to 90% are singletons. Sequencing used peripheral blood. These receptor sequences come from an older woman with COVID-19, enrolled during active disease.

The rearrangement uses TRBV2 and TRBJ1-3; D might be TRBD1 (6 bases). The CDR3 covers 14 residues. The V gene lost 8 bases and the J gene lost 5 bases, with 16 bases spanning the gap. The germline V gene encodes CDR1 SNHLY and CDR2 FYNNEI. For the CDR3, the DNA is TGTGCCAGCCTTACAGGGCGAGGAAGAAACACCATATATTTT. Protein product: CASLTGRGRNTIYF.

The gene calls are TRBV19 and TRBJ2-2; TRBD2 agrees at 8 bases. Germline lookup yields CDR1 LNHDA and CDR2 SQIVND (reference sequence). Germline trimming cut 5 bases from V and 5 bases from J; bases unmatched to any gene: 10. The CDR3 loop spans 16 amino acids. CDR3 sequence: CASSPAREGLTGELFF. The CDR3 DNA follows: TGTGCCAGTAGTCCGGCTCGGGAGGGCTTAACCGGGGAGCTGTTTTTT.

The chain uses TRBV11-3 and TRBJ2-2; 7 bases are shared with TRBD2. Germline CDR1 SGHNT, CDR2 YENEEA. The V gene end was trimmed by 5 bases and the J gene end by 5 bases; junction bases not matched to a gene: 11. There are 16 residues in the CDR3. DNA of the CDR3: TGTGCCAGCAGCCACAGCGGGAATCGTTTTACCGGGGAGCTGTTTTTT. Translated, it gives CASSHSGNRFTGELFF.

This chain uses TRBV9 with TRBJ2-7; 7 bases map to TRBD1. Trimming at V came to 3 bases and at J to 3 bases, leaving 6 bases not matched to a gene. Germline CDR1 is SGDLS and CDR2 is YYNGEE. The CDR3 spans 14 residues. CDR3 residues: CASSGTDRVYEQYF. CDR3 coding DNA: TGTGCCAGCAGCGGAACTGACAGGGTCTACGAGCAGTACTTC.

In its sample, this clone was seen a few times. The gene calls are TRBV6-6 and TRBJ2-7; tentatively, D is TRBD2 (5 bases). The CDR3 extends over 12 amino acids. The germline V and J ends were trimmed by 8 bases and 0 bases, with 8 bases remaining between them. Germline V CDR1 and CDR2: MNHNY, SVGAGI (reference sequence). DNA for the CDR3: TGTGCCAGCGGACTTAGCTCCTACGAGCAGTACTTC. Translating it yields CASGLSSYEQYF.

The CDR3 loop reads CASSFPVRGQGSGNIQYF. The CDR3 region has the DNA TGTGCCAGCAGTTTCCCCGTTAGGGGACAGGGGTCGGGGAACATTCAGTACTTC. The chain carries TRBV28 and TRBJ2-4, with 10 nucleotides matching TRBD1. The CDR3 is made up of 18 amino acids. Germline loops: CDR1 MDHEN, CDR2 SYDVKM. V lost 3 bases to trimming and J lost 7 bases; unmatched junction nucleotides: 15. The full variable domain, rest sourced from reference TRBV28 and TRBJ2-4, is DVKVTQSSRYLVKRTGEKVFLECVQDMDHENMFWYRQDPGLGLRLIYFSYDVKMKEKGDIPEGYSVSREKKERFSLILESASTNQTSMYLCASSFPVRGQGSGNIQYFGAGTRLSVL.

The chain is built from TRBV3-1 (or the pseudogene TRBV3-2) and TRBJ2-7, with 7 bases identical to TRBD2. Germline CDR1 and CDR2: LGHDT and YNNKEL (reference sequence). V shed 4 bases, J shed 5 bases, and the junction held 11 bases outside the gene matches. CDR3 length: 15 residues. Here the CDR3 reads CASSPKTSSPNEQYF. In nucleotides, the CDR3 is TGTGCCAGCAGCCCGAAGACTAGCTCCCCGAACGAGCAGTACTTC.

CDR3 region: CASSPERLDTDTQYF. CDR3 nucleotides: TGTGCCAGCAGCCCAGAGAGGTTGGACACAGATACGCAGTATTTT. The rearrangement uses TRBV5-5 and TRBJ2-3; the D is unclear. Trimming left V 4 bases short and J 2 bases short, with 14 bases between. Germline CDR1 and CDR2: SGHKS and YYEKEE (reference sequence). The CDR3 length is 15 residues.

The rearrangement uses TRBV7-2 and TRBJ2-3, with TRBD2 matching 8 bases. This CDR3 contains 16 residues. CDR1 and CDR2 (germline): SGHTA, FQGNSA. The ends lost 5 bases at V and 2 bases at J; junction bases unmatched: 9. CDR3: CASSPGLAGLTDTQYF. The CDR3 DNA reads TGTGCCAGCAGCCCCGGACTAGCTGGACTCACAGATACGCAGTATTTT.

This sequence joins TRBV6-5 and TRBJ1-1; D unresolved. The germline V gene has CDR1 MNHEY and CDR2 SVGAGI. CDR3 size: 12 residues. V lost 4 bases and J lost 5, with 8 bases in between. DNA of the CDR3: TGTGCCAGCAGTTCGTCCGGGACTGAAGCTTTCTTT. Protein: CASSSSGTEAFF.

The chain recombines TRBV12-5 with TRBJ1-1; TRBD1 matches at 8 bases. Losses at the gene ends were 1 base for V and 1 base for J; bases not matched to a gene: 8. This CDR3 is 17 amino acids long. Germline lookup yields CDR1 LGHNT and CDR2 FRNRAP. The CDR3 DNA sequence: TGTGCTAGTGGTTTGGACCTAGGGACAGGTCAGAACACTGAAGCTTTCTTT. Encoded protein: CASGLDLGTGQNTEAFF. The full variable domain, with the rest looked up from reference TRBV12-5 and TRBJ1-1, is DARVTQTPRHKVTEMGQEVTMRCQPILGHNTVFWYRQTMMQGLELLAYFRNRAPLDDSGMPKDRFSAEMPDATLATLKIQPSEPRDSAVYFCASGLDLGTGQNTEAFFGQGTRLTVV.

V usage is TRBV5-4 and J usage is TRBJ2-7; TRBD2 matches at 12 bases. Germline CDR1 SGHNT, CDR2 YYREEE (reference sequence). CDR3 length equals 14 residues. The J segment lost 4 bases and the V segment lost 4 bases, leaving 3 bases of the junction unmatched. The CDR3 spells CASSQTSGSYEQYF. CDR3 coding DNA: TGTGCCAGCAGCCAGACTAGCGGGAGTTACGAGCAGTACTTC.

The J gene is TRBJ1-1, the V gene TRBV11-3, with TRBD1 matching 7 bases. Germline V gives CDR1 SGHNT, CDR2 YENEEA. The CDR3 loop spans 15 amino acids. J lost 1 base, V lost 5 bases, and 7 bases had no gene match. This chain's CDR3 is CASSPIDRANTEAFF. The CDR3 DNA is TGTGCCAGCAGCCCAATAGACAGGGCGAACACTGAAGCTTTCTTT. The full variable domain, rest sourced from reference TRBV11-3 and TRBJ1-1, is EAGVVQSPRYKIIEKKQPVAFWCNPISGHNTLYWYLQNLGQGPELLIRYENEEAVDDSQLPKDRFSAERLKGVDSTLKIQPAELGDSAVYLCASSPIDRANTEAFFGQGTRLTVV.

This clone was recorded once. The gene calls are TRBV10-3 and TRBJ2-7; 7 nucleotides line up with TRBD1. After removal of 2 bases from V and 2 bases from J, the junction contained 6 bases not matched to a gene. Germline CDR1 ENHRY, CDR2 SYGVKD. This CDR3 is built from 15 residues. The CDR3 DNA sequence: TGTGCCATCAGTGAGGTGGGACAGAGCCCCTACGAGCAGTACTTC. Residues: CAISEVGQSPYEQYF.

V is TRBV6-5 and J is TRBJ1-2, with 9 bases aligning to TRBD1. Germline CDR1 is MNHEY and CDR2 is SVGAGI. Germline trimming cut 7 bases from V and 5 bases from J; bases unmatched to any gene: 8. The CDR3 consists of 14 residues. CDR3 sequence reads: CASIPTGTGYGYTF. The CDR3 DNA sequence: TGTGCCAGCATCCCTACCGGGACAGGGTATGGCTACACCTTC.

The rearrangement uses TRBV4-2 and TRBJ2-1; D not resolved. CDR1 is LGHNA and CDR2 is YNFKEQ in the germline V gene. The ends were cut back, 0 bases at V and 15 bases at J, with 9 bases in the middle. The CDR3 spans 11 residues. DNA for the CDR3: TGTGCCAGCAGCCAAGATCTAGTTCGGTTCTTC. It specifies CASSQDLVRFF.

The CDR3 reads CASSSYPGTSLIPGELFF. The DNA of the CDR3 is TGTGCCAGCAGTTCCTATCCCGGGACTAGTTTAATTCCCGGGGAGCTGTTTTTT. The chain combines TRBV27 with TRBJ2-2; 8 nucleotides match TRBD2. After removal of 4 bases from V and 6 bases from J, the junction contained 16 bases not matched to a gene. Per germline, CDR1 MNHEY and CDR2 SMNVEV (reference sequence). The CDR3 sequence is 18 residues long.

CDR3 in DNA: TGTGCTAGTGGTTCCTCTAGCGGGAGGTTCGACAATGAGCAGTTCTTC. This sequence encodes CASGSSSGRFDNEQFF. This sequence joins TRBV12-5 and TRBJ2-1; 11 nucleotides line up with TRBD2. There are 16 residues in the CDR3. V dropped 4 bases and J dropped 5; count of bases not matched to a gene: 7. The germline V gene has CDR1 LGHNT and CDR2 FRNRAP.

This CDR3 reads CASRGRGLWPQHF. For the CDR3, the DNA is TGTGCCAGCAGAGGCAGGGGCCTGTGGCCCCAGCATTTT. The genes are TRBV6-4 and TRBJ1-5, with a weak D call TRBD1 (6 bases). Germline CDR1 and CDR2: MRHNA and SNTAGT. This CDR3 is 13 amino acids long. The V and J ends lost 6 bases and 9 bases respectively, with 15 bases between them.

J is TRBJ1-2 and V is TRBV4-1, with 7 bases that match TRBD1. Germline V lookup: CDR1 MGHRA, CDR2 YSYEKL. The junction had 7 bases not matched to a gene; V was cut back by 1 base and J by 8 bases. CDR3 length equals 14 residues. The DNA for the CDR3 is TGCGCCAGCAGCCAAGGTCAGGGGGTGAAGGGCTACACCTTC. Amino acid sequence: CASSQGQGVKGYTF.

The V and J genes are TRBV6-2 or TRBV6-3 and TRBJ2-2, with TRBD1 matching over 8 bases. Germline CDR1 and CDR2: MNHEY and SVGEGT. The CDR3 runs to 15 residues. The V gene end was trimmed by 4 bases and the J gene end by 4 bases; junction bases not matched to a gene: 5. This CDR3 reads CASSSTTGATGELFF. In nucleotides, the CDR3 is TGTGCCAGCAGTTCCACGACAGGGGCCACCGGGGAGCTGTTTTTT.

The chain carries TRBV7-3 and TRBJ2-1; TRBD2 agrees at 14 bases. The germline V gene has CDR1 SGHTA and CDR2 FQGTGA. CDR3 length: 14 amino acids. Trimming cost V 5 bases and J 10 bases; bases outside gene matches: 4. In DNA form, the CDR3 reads TGTGCCAGCAGCCCGGGACTAGCGGGAGAAGAGCAGTTCTTC. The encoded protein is CASSPGLAGEEQFF.

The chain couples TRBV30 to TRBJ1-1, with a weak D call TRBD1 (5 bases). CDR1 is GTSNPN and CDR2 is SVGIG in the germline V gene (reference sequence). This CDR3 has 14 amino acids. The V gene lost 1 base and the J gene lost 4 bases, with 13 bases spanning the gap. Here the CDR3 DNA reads TGTGCCTGGAGTGACTTGGCAGGGCCCACTGAAGCTTTCTTT. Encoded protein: CAWSDLAGPTEAFF.

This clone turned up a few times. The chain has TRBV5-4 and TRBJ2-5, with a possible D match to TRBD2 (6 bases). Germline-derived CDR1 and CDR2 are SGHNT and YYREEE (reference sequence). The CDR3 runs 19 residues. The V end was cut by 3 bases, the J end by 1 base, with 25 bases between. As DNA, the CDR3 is TGTGCCAGCAGCTCGCTCACCCTGGGCCCAGCGGGTCTCCAAGAGACCCAGTACTTC. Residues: CASSSLTLGPAGLQETQYF.

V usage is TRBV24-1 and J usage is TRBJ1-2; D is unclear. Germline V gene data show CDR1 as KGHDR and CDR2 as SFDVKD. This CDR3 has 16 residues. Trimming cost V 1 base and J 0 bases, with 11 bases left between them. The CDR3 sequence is CATSDFGGSSNYGYTF. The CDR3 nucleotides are TGTGCCACCAGTGATTTCGGCGGATCCTCTAACTATGGCTACACCTTC.

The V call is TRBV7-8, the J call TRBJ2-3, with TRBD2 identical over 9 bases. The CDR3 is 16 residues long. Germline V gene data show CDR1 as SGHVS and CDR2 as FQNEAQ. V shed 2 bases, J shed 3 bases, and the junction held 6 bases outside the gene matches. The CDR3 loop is CASSLRGRAATDTQYF. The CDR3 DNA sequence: TGTGCCAGCAGCTTACGCGGGAGGGCGGCGACAGATACGCAGTATTTT.